This T cell receptor beta chain was documented in a study of T cells expressing NK-cell markers. For the study at large: Seropositivity for HCMV was found in seven of the eight sequenced donors, with one seronegative. Findings of the study overall: Dominance of the CD3+CD56-NKG2C+ fraction by these clonotypes also held in several donors. Six or seven donors had dominant NKG2C+ clonotypes that comprised about 1.0-7.0% of their CD8+ T cells.

Germline V gene lookup returns CDR1 LGHDT and CDR2 YNNKEL (reference sequence). The CDR3 contains 15 residues. Of note for this clonotype: Antigen specificity is unknown.

TCRdb re-called the 5' RACE reads; one entry per CDR3 protein, DNA not given. The table lists 350,000 to 450,000 distinct CDR3 sequences. The rearrangement joins TRBV3-1 to TRBJ2-7; the D gene TCRdb calls, TRBD2, cannot be checked with no DNA. Sequencing was carried out using blood T cells: a sorted CD56 or NKG2C T cell subset, CD4+ or CD8+ T cells, or bulk PBMC T cells (not recorded which). The receptor was derived from a man aged 18-75 years in good health. This CDR3 reads CASSPASGSSYEQYF.